These T cell receptor beta chains were read from a single sample in a study of shared clonotypes between healthy human individuals. Libraries were prepared by immunoSEQ multiplex PCR; TCRdb keeps only in-frame clonotypes and omits some of them. The sample holds just over 2,000,000 clones, over 85% seen once. Sequencing input: naive CD8+ T cells sorted from blood. Receptor source: a man aged 18 to 29 in good health. CDR3s leave out the opening cysteine and the closing phenylalanine or tryptophan. Each record gives: D gene, V gene, J gene, CDR3 protein. A D gene is named only where the DNA matches it firmly.

D: TRBD1; V: TRBV5-1; J: TRBJ2-7; CDR3: ASSLGQGAYEQY
D: TRBD2; V: TRBV9; J: TRBJ2-5; CDR3: ASSVEEGGPETQY
D: NA; V: TRBV21-1; J: TRBJ2-2; CDR3: ASSKRTGQTNTGELF
D: NA; V: TRBV5-4; J: TRBJ2-7; CDR3: ASSSDLTYEQY
D: NA; V: TRBV18; J: TRBJ1-2; CDR3: ASSPTLVAENYGYT
D: TRBD2; V: TRBV25-1; J: TRBJ2-2; CDR3: ASSVLAGTRSTGELF
D: TRBD1; V: TRBV4-1; J: TRBJ1-1; CDR3: ASRGQGNTEAF
D: TRBD2; V: TRBV10-3; J: TRBJ2-7; CDR3: AISESGLALAYEQY
D: NA; V: TRBV11-2; J: TRBJ2-7; CDR3: ASSLGAGGFLYEQY
D: NA; V: TRBV11-2; J: TRBJ2-7; CDR3: ASSDGWGRYEQY
D: NA; V: TRBV7-9; J: TRBJ2-2; CDR3: ASSAPNGNGELF
D: NA; V: TRBV28; J: TRBJ1-5; CDR3: ASSLGSFNQPQH